One sample yielded the 7 T cell receptor beta chains listed below, sequenced in a study of shared clonotypes between healthy human individuals. TCRdb's table, derived via immunoSEQ multiplex PCR, lists solely in-frame clones and lacks some. In the table there are about 1.1 million clones, 75% to 85% of which are singletons. Sequencing was performed on memory CD4+ T cells from PBMCs. Subset reported: CD45RA-negative fraction. These receptors all come from a young man in good health. Some clones in this sample may be carry-over from other donors' samples.

This clone has more than one count but fewer than ten. Compared with germline, one end of the junction differs, possibly owing to a read error. Here the CDR3 DNA reads TGTGCCAGCAGCTTGTATCTAGCGGGGCCGCTCTTC. Translating gives CASSLYLAGPLF. The J gene is TRBJ2-1, the V gene TRBV5-4; 9 bases line up with TRBD2. The CDR3 spans 12 residues. Germline CDR1 SGHNT, CDR2 YYREEE (reference sequence).

This chain connects TRBV7-9 to TRBJ1-2; 9 nucleotides line up with TRBD1. V shed 5 bases, J shed 8 bases, and the junction held 9 bases outside the gene matches. The CDR3 runs to 14 residues. Germline V lookup: CDR1 SEHNR, CDR2 FQNEAQ (reference sequence). The CDR3 loop is CASSLLQGAGGYTF. The DNA for the CDR3 is TGTGCCAGCAGCCTTTTACAGGGGGCAGGAGGCTACACCTTC.

The chain uses TRBV28 and TRBJ2-7; D possibly corresponds to TRBD1 (5 bases). Germline V gives CDR1 MDHEN, CDR2 SYDVKM. The CDR3 contains 15 residues. V gave up 5 bases and J gave up 2 bases, with 16 bases separating them. CDR3 in amino acids: CASSPPRQPAYEQYF. The CDR3 DNA is TGTGCCAGCAGTCCCCCAAGACAGCCAGCCTACGAGCAGTACTTC.

To note about this clone: Other nucleotide sequences in the sample specify the same CDR3. The genes are TRBV7-9 and TRBJ2-7, with D possibly TRBD2 on 5 matching bases. Germline V CDR1 and CDR2: SEHNR, FQNEAQ (reference sequence). Trimming left V 1 base short and J 5 bases short, with 6 bases between. This CDR3 spans 12 amino acids. Here the CDR3 DNA reads TGTGCCAGCAGCTTAGTCGGGGACGAGCAGTACTTC. As protein: CASSLVGDEQYF. The entire variable domain, with the rest obtained from reference TRBV7-9 and TRBJ2-7, is as follows: DTGVSQNPRHKITKRGQNVTFRCDPISEHNRLYWYRQTLGQGPEFLTYFQNEAQLEKSRLLSDRFSAERPKGSFSTLEIQRTEQGDSAMYLCASSLVGDEQYFGPGTRLTVT.

This chain links TRBV30 with TRBJ2-7, with a tentative D call TRBD2 (6 bases). There are 12 residues in the CDR3. Germline CDR1 and CDR2: GTSNPN and SVGIG (reference sequence). The V gene lost 3 bases and the J gene lost 5 bases, with 11 bases spanning the gap. CDR3 nucleotide sequence: TGTGCCTGGAGGCTAGCGCGCGACGAGCAGTACTTC. It codes for CAWRLARDEQYF.

The V call is TRBV15, the J call TRBJ2-1; no reliable D call. The CDR3 length is 15 residues. Deletions cut 4 bases from V and 2 bases from J, with 12 bases between. Germline V CDR1 and CDR2: LNHNV, YYDKDF (reference sequence). The CDR3 sequence is CATSNQRTAYNEQFF. CDR3 bases: TGTGCCACCAGCAATCAGAGAACCGCCTACAATGAGCAGTTCTTC.

On this clone itself: The junction departs from the called germline gene at one end, perhaps through a read error. The chain has TRBV7-2 and TRBJ1-1; a possible D gene is TRBD1 (5 bases). Germline assignment: CDR1 SGHTA and CDR2 FQGNSA. This CDR3 region has 13 residues. The DNA of the CDR3 is TGTGCCAGCAGCCAAGGGACTGACCTTGAAACTTTCTTT. Translated, it gives CASSQGTDLETFF. Complete variable domain (other parts from reference TRBV7-2 and TRBJ1-1): GAGVSQSPSNKVTEKGKDVELRCDPISGHTALYWYRQSLGQGLEFLIYFQGNSAPDKSGLPSDRFSAERTGGSVSTLTIQRTQQEDSAVYLCASSQGTDLETFFGQGTRLTVV.